This T cell receptor beta chain was found in a study of blood T cell repertoires in COVID-19 (dated by TCRdb to 2020 to 2022). Broadly, across the study: The collaborator samples originated in the United States, Italy and Spain and spanned the acute and convalescent phases of COVID-19. HLA class I and class II types, where available, came from metadata supplied by the sample provider rather than from assay-based typing. A freely available public database, intended as a resource for researchers studying the immune response to SARS-CoV-2, is where the repertoires were released. The dataset comprised deeply sampled blood TCRbeta repertoires from subjects exposed to, actively infected with, or recovered from COVID-19. The material from the prospective study consisted of cDNA or gDNA derived from T cells, B-cell-depleted T cells, or PBMCs. Samples were obtained from the ongoing ImmuneRACE study (first 160 participants) and from 1,254 subjects provided by 6 global collaborators. The sample metadata nearly always contained a de-identified subject ID, COVID-19 status, age in years and sex. Broader findings and caveats from the paper: The quantity of clinical and demographic metadata differed by source and by participant and was supplied without curation.

TCRbeta CDR3 regions were amplified from genomic DNA using the immunoSEQ Assay, a bias-controlled multiplex PCR. From the authors' description of their analysis: Within the assay, amplification of reference gene primers was used to estimate how many nucleated cells each sample contained. To quantify the absolute abundance of each unique TCRbeta CDR3 rearrangement, sequence reads were collapsed and filtered. For each sample, productive Simpson clonality was calculated as the square root of Simpson's diversity index across productive rearrangements. TCRdb took this table from immuneACCESS and kept in-frame rearrangements with V and J called. Such tables lack part of the clones; where checked against another copy, unresolved V genes explain under half of the gap, and the rest is unexplained. The D gene and trimming were derived from the DNA, and the V and J assignments and clone size from that table. Within this sample are 61,000 or so clones, with almost 90% of them counted one time only. The ten largest make up less than 20% of the sample.

CDR1 and CDR2, per the germline V gene, are SGHAT and FQNNGV. V sheds 5 bases and J sheds 4 bases, leaving 9 bases between their ends. Counted from cysteine to phenylalanine, this CDR3 has 12 amino acids. Only the CDR3 part of the read is kept: 36 bases, read in frame from the first base. As to this clone: This receptor's antigen is unknown. Base quality data are lacking; no much larger clone is found one base away.

Collaborating institutions collected whole blood in K2EDTA tubes following their own protocols. For TCRbeta analysis, collaborator samples were shipped as frozen whole blood, as isolated PBMCs, or as DNA extracted from either sample type. The rearranged chain carries TRBV11-2 and TRBJ2-7; the D region possibly corresponds to TRBD2 (5 bases align). Sequencing used peripheral blood. This sequence originates from a woman of 80 years or more with active COVID-19. The CDR3 sequence is CASSAGLYEQYF. Here is the DNA: TGTGCCAGCAGCGCAGGACTGTACGAGCAGTACTTC.